What follows are 8 T cell receptor beta chains derived from one specimen sequenced in a study of beta chain features in type 1 diabetes. The whole isolated RNA underwent reverse transcription, so sequencing captured expressed TCRB transcripts. Measured with immunoSEQ multiplex PCR; TCRdb has only the in-frame clones, and not every one. Of roughly 40,000 clones listed, 49% are singletons. Sample: central memory CD4+ T cells from blood. These receptors were taken from a woman between 18 and 29 years old in good health.

This clone showed up just a few times. The junction shows a germline mismatch at one end, possibly a read error. This chain uses TRBV7-7 with TRBJ2-5, with D hard to call. CDR3 length: 14 amino acids. Germline values: CDR1 SSHAT, CDR2 FNYEAQ (reference sequence). CDR3 in DNA: TGTGCTAGCAGCTTAGGTCGGGTGTCAGAGACCCAGTACTTC. Protein: CASSLGRVSETQYF.

This rearrangement joins TRBV15 to TRBJ2-7; D is uncertain. Trimming removed 4 bases from V and 3 bases from J, with 19 bases in between. Germline CDR1 and CDR2: LNHNV and YYDKDF (reference sequence). CDR3 length: 16 amino acids. The CDR3 reads CATSTYSGSRLYEQYF. The CDR3 coding sequence is TGTGCCACCAGCACATATTCAGGTTCCAGGCTCTACGAGCAGTACTTC.

This sequence joins TRBV5-1 and TRBJ2-5; 14 nucleotides match TRBD2. Unmatched junction bases numbered 7, after V lost 5 bases and J lost 4 bases. The CDR3 runs 16 residues. The germline V gene has CDR1 SGHRS and CDR2 YFSETQ. The CDR3: CASSPGGTSGGETQYF. In DNA, the CDR3 is TGCGCCAGCAGTCCGGGGGGGACTAGCGGGGGAGAGACCCAGTACTTC.

V and J are TRBV7-3 and TRBJ1-3; no firm D call. Germline assignment: CDR1 SGHTA and CDR2 FQGTGA. This CDR3 has 13 residues. Trimming pared 5 bases from V and 4 bases from J, leaving 9 bases between. CDR3 in DNA: TGTGCCAGCAGCCCGGGAGACGGAAACACCATATATTTT. Protein product: CASSPGDGNTIYF.

This clone was seen a handful of times. The rearrangement uses TRBV2 and TRBJ1-5; perhaps TRBD1 as D (5 bases). Germline loops: CDR1 SNHLY, CDR2 FYNNEI. Trimming removed 1 base from V and 11 bases from J, with 9 bases in between. CDR3 length: 12 amino acids. CDR3 coding DNA: TGTGCCAGCAGTGAAGAAATCAGGGCCCAGCATTTT. This sequence encodes CASSEEIRAQHF.

The V call is TRBV18, the J call TRBJ2-6; D may be TRBD1 (5 bases). The CDR3 has 18 amino acids. Germline values: CDR1 KGHSH, CDR2 LQKENI. V shed 3 bases and J shed 0 bases, with 15 bases lying between them. This CDR3 reads CASSPTNPTVSGANVLTF. In DNA, the CDR3 is TGTGCCAGCTCACCGACGAATCCGACAGTCTCTGGGGCCAACGTCCTGACTTTC.

This chain connects TRBV19 to TRBJ1-1, with TRBD1 matching 10 bases. Germline assignment: CDR1 LNHDA and CDR2 SQIVND (reference sequence). J was trimmed by 5 bases and V by 8 bases; bases with no gene match: 8. CDR3 length equals 14 residues. CDR3 nucleotide sequence: TGTGCCAGTGCAGACAGGGGGCGAGGGACTGAAGCTTTCTTT. Translation gives CASADRGRGTEAFF.

This clone was counted between two and nine times. The chain joins TRBV5-1 to TRBJ2-3; 10 bases map to TRBD2. The V and J ends lost 4 bases and 2 bases, in that order; junction bases with no gene match: 10. This CDR3 contains 17 residues. Germline CDR1 SGHRS, CDR2 YFSETQ. DNA for the CDR3: TGCGCCAGCAGCCCCCCCTTAGCGGGAGGTACCACAGATACGCAGTATTTT. Residues: CASSPPLAGGTTDTQYF.